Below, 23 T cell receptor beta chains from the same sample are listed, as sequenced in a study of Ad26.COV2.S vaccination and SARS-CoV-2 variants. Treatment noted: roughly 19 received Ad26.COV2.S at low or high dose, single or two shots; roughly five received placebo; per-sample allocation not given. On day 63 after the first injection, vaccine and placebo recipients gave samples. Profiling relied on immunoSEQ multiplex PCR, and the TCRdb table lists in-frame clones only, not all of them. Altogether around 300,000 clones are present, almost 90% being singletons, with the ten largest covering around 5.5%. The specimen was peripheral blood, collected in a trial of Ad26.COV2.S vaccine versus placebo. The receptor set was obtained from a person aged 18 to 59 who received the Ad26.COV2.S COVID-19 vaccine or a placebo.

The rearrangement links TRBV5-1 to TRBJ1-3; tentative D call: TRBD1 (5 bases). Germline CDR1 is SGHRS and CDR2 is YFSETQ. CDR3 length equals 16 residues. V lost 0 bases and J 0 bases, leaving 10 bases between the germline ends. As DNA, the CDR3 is TGCGCCAGCAGCTTGGGGGACTCGAGCTCTGGAAACACCATATATTTT. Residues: CASSLGDSSSGNTIYF.

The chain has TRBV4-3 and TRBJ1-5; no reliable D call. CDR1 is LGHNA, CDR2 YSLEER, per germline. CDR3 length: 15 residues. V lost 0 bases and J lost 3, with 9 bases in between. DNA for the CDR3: TGCGCCAGCAGCCAAGACTGGACGAACAATCAGCCCCAGCATTTT. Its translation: CASSQDWTNNQPQHF.

The CDR3 protein is CASSLALQGSTDTQYF. The CDR3 DNA reads as TGTGCCAGCAGCTTGGCACTACAGGGGAGCACAGATACGCAGTATTTT. The chain recombines TRBV5-4 with TRBJ2-3; 7 bases align to TRBD1. From germline, CDR1 is SGHNT and CDR2 YYREEE (reference sequence). The CDR3 loop spans 16 amino acids. V shed 0 bases, J shed 0 bases, and the junction held 4 bases outside the gene matches.

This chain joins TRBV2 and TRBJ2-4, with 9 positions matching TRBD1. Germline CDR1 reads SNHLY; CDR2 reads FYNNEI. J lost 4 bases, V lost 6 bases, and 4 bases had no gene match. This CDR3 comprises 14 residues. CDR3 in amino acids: CASSDRGIKNIQYF. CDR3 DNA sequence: TGTGCCAGCAGCGACAGGGGGATAAAAAACATTCAGTACTTC.

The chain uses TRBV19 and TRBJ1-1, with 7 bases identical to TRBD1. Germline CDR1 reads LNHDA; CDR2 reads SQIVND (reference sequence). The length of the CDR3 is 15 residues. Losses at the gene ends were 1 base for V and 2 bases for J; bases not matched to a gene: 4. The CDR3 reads CASSIGDSRNTEAFF. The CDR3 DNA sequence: TGTGCCAGTAGTATAGGGGACAGCCGAAACACTGAAGCTTTCTTT.

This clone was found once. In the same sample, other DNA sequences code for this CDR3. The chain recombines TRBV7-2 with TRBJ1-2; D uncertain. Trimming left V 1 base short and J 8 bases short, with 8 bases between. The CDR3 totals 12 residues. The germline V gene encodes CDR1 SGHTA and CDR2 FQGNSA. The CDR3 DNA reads TGTGCCAGCAGCTTAGGCGGAGGGGGCTACACCTTC. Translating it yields CASSLGGGGYTF.

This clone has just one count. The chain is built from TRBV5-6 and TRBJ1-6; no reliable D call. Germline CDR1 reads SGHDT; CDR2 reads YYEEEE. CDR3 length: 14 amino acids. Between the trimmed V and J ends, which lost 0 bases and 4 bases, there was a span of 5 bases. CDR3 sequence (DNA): TGTGCCAGCAGCTTGGGGCAGTATAATTCACCCCTCCACTTT. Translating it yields CASSLGQYNSPLHF.

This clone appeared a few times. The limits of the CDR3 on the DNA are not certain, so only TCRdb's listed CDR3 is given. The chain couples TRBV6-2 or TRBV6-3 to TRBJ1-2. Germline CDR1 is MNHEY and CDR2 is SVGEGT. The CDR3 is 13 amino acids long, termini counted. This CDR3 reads CASSTSRGSGYTF.

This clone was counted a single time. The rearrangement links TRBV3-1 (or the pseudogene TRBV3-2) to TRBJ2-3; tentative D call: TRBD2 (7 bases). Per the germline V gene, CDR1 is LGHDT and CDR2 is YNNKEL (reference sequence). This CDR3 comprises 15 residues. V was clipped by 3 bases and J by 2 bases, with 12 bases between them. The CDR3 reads CASSHARGATDTQYF. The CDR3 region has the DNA TGTGCCAGCAGCCATGCCCGGGGGGCCACAGATACGCAGTATTTT.

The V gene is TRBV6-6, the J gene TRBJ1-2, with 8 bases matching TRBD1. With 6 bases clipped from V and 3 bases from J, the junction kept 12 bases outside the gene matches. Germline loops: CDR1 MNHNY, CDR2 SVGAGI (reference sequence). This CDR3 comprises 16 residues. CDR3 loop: CASSSLTGALDYGYTF. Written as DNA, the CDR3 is TGTGCCAGCAGCTCATTGACAGGGGCATTGGACTATGGCTACACCTTC.

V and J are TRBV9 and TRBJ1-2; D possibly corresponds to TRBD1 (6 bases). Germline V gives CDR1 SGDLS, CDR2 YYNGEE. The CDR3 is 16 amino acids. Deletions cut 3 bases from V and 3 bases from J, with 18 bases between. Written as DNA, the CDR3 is TGTGCCAGCAGCGCCCTACAGGGCTCGACAGACTATGGCTACACCTTC. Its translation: CASSALQGSTDYGYTF.

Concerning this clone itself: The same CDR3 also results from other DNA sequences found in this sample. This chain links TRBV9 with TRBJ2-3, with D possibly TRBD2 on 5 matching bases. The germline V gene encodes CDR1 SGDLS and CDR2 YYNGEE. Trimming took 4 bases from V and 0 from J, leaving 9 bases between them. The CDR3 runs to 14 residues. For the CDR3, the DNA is TGTGCCAGCAGCTTCAGCGGCAGCACAGATACGCAGTATTTT. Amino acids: CASSFSGSTDTQYF.

The CDR3 DNA sequence: TGTGCCAGCAGTGAATTCCCGGACAGAACGAACTATGGCTACACCTTC. Protein sequence: CASSEFPDRTNYGYTF. The chain has TRBV25-1 and TRBJ1-2; TRBD1 might be the D (6 bases). Trimming took 1 base from V and 2 from J, leaving 14 bases between them. The CDR3 contains 16 residues. Germline loops: CDR1 MGHDK, CDR2 SYGVNS.

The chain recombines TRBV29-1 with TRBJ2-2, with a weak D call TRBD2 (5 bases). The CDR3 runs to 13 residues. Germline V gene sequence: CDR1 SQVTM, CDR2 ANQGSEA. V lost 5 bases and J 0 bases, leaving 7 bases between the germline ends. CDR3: CSVRSANTGELFF. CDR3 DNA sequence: TGCAGCGTTCGTAGCGCGAACACCGGGGAGCTGTTTTTT.

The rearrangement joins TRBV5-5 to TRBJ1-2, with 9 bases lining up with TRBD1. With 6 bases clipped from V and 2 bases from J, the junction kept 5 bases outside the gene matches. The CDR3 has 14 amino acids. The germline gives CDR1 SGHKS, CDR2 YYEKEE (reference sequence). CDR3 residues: CASTLGTGNYGYTF. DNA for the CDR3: TGTGCCAGCACCTTAGGGACAGGGAACTATGGCTACACCTTC.

The CDR3 here is CASSLFGGNSPLHF. CDR3 sequence (DNA): TGTGCCAGCAGCTTGTTCGGGGGGAATTCACCCCTCCACTTT. The chain joins TRBV5-4 to TRBJ1-6, with a weak D call TRBD1 (5 bases). The CDR3 loop spans 14 amino acids. CDR1 and CDR2 (germline): SGHNT, YYREEE (reference sequence). V was trimmed by 1 base and J by 7 bases, leaving 9 bases between them.

CDR3 in amino acids: CATSRDSYGYYEQYV. The DNA for the CDR3 is TGTGCCACCAGCAGAGATTCGTACGGGTACTACGAGCAGTACGTC. This chain links TRBV15 with TRBJ2-7, with D hard to call. The germline CDR1 and CDR2 sequences are LNHNV and YYDKDF (reference sequence). This CDR3 has 15 residues. V dropped 0 bases and J dropped 3 bases, with 12 bases sitting between them.

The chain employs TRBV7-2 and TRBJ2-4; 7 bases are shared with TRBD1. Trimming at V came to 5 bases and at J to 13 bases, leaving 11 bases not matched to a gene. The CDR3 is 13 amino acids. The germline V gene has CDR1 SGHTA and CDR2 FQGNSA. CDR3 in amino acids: CASSPEGWGQQYF. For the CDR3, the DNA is TGTGCCAGCAGCCCCGAGGGATGGGGACAGCAGTACTTC.

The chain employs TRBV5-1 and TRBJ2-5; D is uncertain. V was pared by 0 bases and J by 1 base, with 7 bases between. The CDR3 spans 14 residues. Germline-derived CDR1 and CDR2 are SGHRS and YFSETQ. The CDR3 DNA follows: TGCGCCAGCAGCTTGGGACGGCTCCAAGAGACCCAGTACTTC. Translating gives CASSLGRLQETQYF.

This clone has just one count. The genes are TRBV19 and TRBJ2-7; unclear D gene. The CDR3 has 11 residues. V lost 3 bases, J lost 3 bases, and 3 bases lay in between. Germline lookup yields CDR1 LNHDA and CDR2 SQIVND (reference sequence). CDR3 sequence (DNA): TGTGCCAGTAGTATTGACTACGAGCAGTACTTC. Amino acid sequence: CASSIDYEQYF. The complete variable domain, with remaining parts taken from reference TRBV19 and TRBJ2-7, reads DGGITQSPKYLFRKEGQNVTLSCEQNLNHDAMYWYRQDPGQGLRLIYYSQIVNDFQKGDIAEGYSVSREKKESFPLTVTSAQKNPTAFYLCASSIDYEQYFGPGTRLTVT.

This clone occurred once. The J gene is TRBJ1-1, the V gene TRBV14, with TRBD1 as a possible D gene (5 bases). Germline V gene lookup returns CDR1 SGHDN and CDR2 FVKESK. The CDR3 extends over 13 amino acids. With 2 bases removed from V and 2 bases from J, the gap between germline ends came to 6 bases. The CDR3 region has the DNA TGTGCCAGCAGCCAAAGGGGTAACACTGAAGCTTTCTTT. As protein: CASSQRGNTEAFF. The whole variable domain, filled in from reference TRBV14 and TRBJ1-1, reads EAGVTQFPSHSVIEKGQTVTLRCDPISGHDNLYWYRRVMGKEIKFLLHFVKESKQDESGMPNNRFLAERTGGTYSTLKVQPAELEDSGVYFCASSQRGNTEAFFGQGTRLTVV.

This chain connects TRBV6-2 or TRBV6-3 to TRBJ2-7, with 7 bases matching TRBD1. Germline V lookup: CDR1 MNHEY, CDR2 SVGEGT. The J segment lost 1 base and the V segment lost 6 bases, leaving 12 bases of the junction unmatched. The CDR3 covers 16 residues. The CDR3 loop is CASSLTQHRGSYEQYV. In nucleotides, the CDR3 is TGTGCCAGCAGCCTTACCCAACACAGGGGATCCTACGAGCAGTACGTC.

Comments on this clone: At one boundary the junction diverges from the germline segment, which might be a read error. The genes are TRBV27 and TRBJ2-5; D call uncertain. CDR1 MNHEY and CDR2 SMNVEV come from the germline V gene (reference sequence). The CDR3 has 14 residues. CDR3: CASSLLGHQETQYF. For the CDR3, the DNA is TGTGCCAGCAGTTTACTCGGCCACCAGGAGACCCAGTACTTC.